This record concerns one TCR beta chain sequence. The identical CDR3 is also encoded by other nucleotide sequences in the sample. This record belongs to a study of blood T cell repertoires in COVID-19. Assay: immunoSEQ multiplex PCR; the TCRdb copy retains only in-frame clones and omits some. Among about 200,000 clones listed, approximately 90% were seen once. Specimen: peripheral blood. The source is a man aged 55 to 70 with COVID-19, enrolled during active disease.

In DNA form, the CDR3 reads TGTGCCAGCAGCTTAGGAGGGGGGAACACTGAAGCTTTCTTT. This sequence encodes CASSLGGGNTEAFF. The chain carries TRBV11-2 and TRBJ1-1; weak D call: TRBD1 (6 bases). The V end lost 1 base, the J end lost 1 base, and 7 bases lay between the germline ends. The germline V gene has CDR1 SGHAT and CDR2 FQNNGV. This CDR3 region has 14 residues.